The following is a T cell receptor beta chain sequence with its context. The data are from a study of PD-1 blockade in mismatch repair-deficient tumors. At the level of the study: Patients had about a dozen mismatch repair-deficient cancer types, all previously treated and progressing.

The V and J ends lost 4 bases and 5 bases, in that order; junction bases with no gene match: 12. The CDR3 contains 16 residues. Germline values: CDR1 LNHNV, CDR2 YYDKDF (reference sequence). The repertoire was sequenced with immunoSEQ multiplex PCR; TCRdb's copy has only in-frame clones and lacks some. The sample contains 130,000 or so clones, roughly nine tenths of which appear only once. The material sequenced was peripheral blood, taken 44 weeks after starting pembrolizumab. This TCR came from an adult with mismatch repair-deficient cancer. The chain combines TRBV15 with TRBJ2-7; 9 bases fit TRBD2. DNA of the CDR3: TGTGCCACCAGCATCATTAGGGTAAGCGGGAGGAACGAGCAGTACTTC. It yields the protein CATSIIRVSGRNEQYF.